These 4 T cell receptor beta chains were sequenced from one sample in a study of monozygotic twins with cystic fibrosis. TCRdb's table, derived via immunoSEQ multiplex PCR, lists solely in-frame clones and lacks some. The table lists under 40,000 clones, roughly 97% of them singletons, with 0.17% in the top ten. The sample comprised blood. The receptors stem from a girl aged 2 to 9 with cystic fibrosis.

This clone was seen just once. The J gene is TRBJ1-2, the V gene TRBV2; no definite D call. Germline lookup yields CDR1 SNHLY and CDR2 FYNNEI. This CDR3 contains 12 residues. Between the trimmed V and J ends, which lost 4 bases and 8 bases, there was a span of 11 bases. Here the CDR3 DNA reads TGTGCCAGCAGTGTATCGACGAAGGGCTACACCTTC. Amino acids: CASSVSTKGYTF.

The chain has TRBV30 and TRBJ2-7; 7 bases align to TRBD1. The V segment lost 6 bases and the J segment 4 bases; nucleotides outside the gene matches: 6. Germline values: CDR1 GTSNPN, CDR2 SVGIG (reference sequence). The CDR3 runs 12 residues. CDR3 in DNA: TGTGCCTGCCACAGGGGCAGGTACGAGCAGTACTTC. It translates to CACHRGRYEQYF.

The V gene is TRBV15, the J gene TRBJ1-1, with 9 bases identical to TRBD1. The CDR3 contains 16 residues. The germline V gene encodes CDR1 LNHNV and CDR2 YYDKDF (reference sequence). The ends lost 4 bases at V and 0 bases at J; junction bases unmatched: 6. The CDR3 sequence: CATSKTGTGMNTEAFF. DNA of the CDR3: TGTGCCACCAGCAAAACCGGGACAGGGATGAACACTGAAGCTTTCTTT.

J is TRBJ2-7 and V is TRBV9; 16 nucleotides align to TRBD2. From germline, CDR1 is SGDLS and CDR2 YYNGEE. CDR3 length equals 16 residues. J gave up 7 bases and V 4 bases, and 8 bases lay outside the gene matches. Here the CDR3 reads CASSTGLAGGPQEQYF. The CDR3 bases are TGTGCCAGCAGCACGGGACTAGCGGGAGGGCCGCAGGAGCAGTACTTC.